The clone carrying this TCR beta chain was detected only a few times. These data belong to a study of naive and memory T cell subsets. The CDR3 covers 17 residues. J lost 6 bases, V lost 4 bases, and 18 bases had no gene match. Germline CDR1 reads MNHEY; CDR2 reads SVGAGI. Two oligonucleotides, mixed equimolar, formed the beta constant-region primer covering TRBC1 and TRBC2. Four rounds of PCR amplified the ligated cDNA using nested alpha and beta constant-region primers plus SP2. An oligonucleotide with the SP2 primer and a 12-nucleotide UMI was ligated to the cDNA 3' end. TCRdb reprocessed the UMI-ligation and nested PCR reads with MiXCR, giving one entry per CDR3 protein. This sample has about 22,000 distinct CDR3 sequences; approximately 8.8% occur once, and the top ten carry about a fifth.

This clonotype was sampled from a human donor in good health. Input material: central memory CD8+ T cells from blood. The J gene is TRBJ2-7, the V gene TRBV6-5; TRBD1 aligns across 7 bases. For the CDR3, the DNA is TGTGCCAGCAGTTTCACCTTACCCGGGACAGTCGGTAGCGAGCAGTACTTC. Its protein product is CASSFTLPGTVGSEQYF.